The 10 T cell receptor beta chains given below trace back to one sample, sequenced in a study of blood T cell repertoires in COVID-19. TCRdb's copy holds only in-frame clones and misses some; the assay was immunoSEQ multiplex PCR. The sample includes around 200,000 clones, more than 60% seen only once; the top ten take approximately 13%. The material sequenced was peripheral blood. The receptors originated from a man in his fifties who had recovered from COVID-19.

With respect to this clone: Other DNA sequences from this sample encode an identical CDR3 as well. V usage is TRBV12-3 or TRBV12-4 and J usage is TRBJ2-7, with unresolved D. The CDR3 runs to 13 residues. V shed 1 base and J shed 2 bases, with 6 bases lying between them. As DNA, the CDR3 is TGTGCCAGCAGTTTAGGGGCAGCCTACGAGCAGTACTTC. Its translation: CASSLGAAYEQYF.

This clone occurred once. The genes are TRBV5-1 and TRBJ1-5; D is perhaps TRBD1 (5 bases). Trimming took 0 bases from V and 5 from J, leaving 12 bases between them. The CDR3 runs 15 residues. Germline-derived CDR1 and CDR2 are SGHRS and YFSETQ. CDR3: CASSLGQGGDQPQHF. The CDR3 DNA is TGCGCCAGCAGCTTGGGCCAGGGTGGTGATCAGCCCCAGCATTTT.

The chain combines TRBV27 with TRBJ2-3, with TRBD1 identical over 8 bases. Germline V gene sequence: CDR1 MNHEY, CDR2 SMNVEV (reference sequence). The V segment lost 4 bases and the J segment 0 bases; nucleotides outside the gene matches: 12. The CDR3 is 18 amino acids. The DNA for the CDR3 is TGTGCCAGCAGTTCCACAGGGGGATCTTCTCTCAGCACAGATACGCAGTATTTT. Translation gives CASSSTGGSSLSTDTQYF.

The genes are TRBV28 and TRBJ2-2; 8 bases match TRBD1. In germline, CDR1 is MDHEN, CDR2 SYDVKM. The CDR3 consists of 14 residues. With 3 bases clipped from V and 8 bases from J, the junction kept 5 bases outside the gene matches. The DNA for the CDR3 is TGTGCCAGCAGTTTCCAGGGGGCGGGTGGGGAGCTGTTTTTT. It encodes CASSFQGAGGELFF. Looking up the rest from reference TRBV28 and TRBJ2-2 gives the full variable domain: DVKVTQSSRYLVKRTGEKVFLECVQDMDHENMFWYRQDPGLGLRLIYFSYDVKMKEKGDIPEGYSVSREKKERFSLILESASTNQTSMYLCASSFQGAGGELFFGEGSRLTVL.

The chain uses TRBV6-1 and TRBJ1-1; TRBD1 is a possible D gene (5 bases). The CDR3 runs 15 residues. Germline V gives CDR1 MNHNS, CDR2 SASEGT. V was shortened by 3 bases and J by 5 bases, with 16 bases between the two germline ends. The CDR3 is CASSDTGRGRTEAFF. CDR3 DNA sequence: TGTGCCAGCAGTGACACGGGACGAGGGAGGACTGAAGCTTTCTTT.

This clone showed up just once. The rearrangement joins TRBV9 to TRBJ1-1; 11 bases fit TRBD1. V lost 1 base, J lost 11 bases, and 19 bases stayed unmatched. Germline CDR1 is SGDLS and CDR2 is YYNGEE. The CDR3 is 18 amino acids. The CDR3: CASSVTPELSGQGAMAFF. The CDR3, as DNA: TGTGCCAGCAGCGTAACACCGGAGCTCTCCGGACAGGGGGCTATGGCTTTCTTT. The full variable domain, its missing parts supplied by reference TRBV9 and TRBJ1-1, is DSGVTQTPKHLITATGQRVTLRCSPRSGDLSVYWYQQSLDQGLQFLIQYYNGEERAKGNILERFSAQQFPDLHSELNLSSLELGDSALYFCASSVTPELSGQGAMAFFGQGTRLTVV.

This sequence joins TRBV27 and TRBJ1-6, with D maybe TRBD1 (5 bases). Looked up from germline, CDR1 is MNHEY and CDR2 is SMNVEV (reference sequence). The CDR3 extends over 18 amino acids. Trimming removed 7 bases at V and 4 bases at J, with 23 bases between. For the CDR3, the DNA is TGTGCCAGCAATTCCGGCTCGGGGGTCGGCCCTTATAATTCACCCCTCCACTTT. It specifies CASNSGSGVGPYNSPLHF.

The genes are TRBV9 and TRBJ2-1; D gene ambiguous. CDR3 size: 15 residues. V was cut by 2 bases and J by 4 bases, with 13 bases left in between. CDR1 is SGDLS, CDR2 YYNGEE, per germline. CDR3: CASSVSGVSYNEQFF. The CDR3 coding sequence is TGTGCCAGCAGCGTTTCTGGAGTCTCTTACAATGAGCAGTTCTTC.

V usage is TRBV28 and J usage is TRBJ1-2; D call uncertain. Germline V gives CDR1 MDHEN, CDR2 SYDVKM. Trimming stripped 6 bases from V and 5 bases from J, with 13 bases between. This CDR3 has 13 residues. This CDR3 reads CASSSTVYYGYTF. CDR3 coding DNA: TGTGCCAGCAGCTCAACAGTTTATTATGGCTACACCTTC.

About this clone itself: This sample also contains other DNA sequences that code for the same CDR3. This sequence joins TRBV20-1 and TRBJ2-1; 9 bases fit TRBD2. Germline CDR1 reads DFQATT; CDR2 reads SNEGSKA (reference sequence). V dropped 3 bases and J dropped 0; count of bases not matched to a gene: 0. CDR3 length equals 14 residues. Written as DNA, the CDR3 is TGCAGTGCTAGTAGCGGGAGCTCCTACAATGAGCAGTTCTTC. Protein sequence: CSASSGSSYNEQFF.